This TCR beta chain was observed in a study of shared clonotypes between healthy human individuals. Assay used: immunoSEQ multiplex PCR; TCRdb lists only in-frame clones, some missing. The table shows 450,000 to 500,000 clones, with 79% occurring only once. V lost 4 bases and J lost 7; bases outside the gene matches: 5. Germline-derived CDR1 and CDR2 are SGHRS and YFSETQ. This CDR3 is built from 14 residues. Genomic DNA for unsorted samples, which was extracted with the QIAamp DNA Blood Mini kit, came from about 90 million PBMCs. V and J are TRBV5-1 and TRBJ1-5, with TRBD1 identical over 10 bases. Sequenced: PBMCs. The clonotype originates from a woman aged 40 to 50 in good health. Some clones in this sample may be carry-over from other donors' samples. The CDR3 sequence: CASSPGQGEQPQHF. As DNA, the CDR3 is TGCGCCAGCAGCCCTGGACAGGGGGAACAGCCCCAGCATTTT.